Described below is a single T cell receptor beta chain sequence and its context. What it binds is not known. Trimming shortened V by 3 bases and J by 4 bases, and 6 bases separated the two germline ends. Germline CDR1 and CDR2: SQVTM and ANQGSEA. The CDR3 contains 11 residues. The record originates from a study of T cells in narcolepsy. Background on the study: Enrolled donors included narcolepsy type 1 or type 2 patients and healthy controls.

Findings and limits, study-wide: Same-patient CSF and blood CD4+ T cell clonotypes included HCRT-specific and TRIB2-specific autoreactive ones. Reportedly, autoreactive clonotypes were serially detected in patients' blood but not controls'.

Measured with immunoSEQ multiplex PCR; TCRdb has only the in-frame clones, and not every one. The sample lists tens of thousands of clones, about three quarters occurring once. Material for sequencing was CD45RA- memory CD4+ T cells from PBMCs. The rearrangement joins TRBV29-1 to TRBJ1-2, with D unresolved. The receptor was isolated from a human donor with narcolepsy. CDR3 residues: CSVDTAYGYTF. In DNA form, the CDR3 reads TGCAGCGTTGACACAGCCTATGGCTACACCTTC.